The present entry profiles one TCR beta chain with its context. Its target is not known. The sample is drawn from a study of T cells in localized non-small cell lung cancer. Germline V gives CDR1 SQVTM, CDR2 ANQGSEA. There are 16 residues in the CDR3. Study-level results: Uninvolved adjacent lung showed peak T cell clonality, exceeding tumor.

The data were produced by immunoSEQ multiplex PCR, yet TCRdb's version contains in-frame clones alone and is incomplete. The sample includes tens of thousands of clones, more than 85% of them seen just once. The receptor was isolated from a male donor at least 60 years old with stage I squamous cell lung carcinoma. The specimen was peripheral blood, collected before any cancer treatment. This chain uses TRBV29-1 with TRBJ1-5; TRBD1 aligns across 10 bases. The CDR3 reads CSTTPLKVGQGRPQHF. CDR3 DNA sequence: TGCAGTACCACCCCGTTGAAGGTGGGACAGGGGAGGCCCCAGCATTTT.